This TCR beta chain is drawn from a study of blood T cell repertoires in COVID-19. CDR3 length equals 17 residues. The germline V gene encodes CDR1 SGHNT and CDR2 YYREEE (reference sequence). V gave up 0 bases and J gave up 6 bases; unmatched junction bases: 14. Profiled with immunoSEQ multiplex PCR; TCRdb holds only in-frame clones, not every one. The sample includes more than 350,000 clones, 80% to 90% seen only once; the top ten take 3%. The chain is built from TRBV5-4 and TRBJ1-1; the match to TRBD1 covers 7 bases. The sample comprised peripheral blood. This clonotype was sampled from a woman in her 30s with COVID-19, enrolled during active disease. DNA of the CDR3: TGTGCCAGCAGCTTGGTAATACTACAGGGGTACCGTGCTGAAGCTTTCTTT. Amino acid sequence: CASSLVILQGYRAEAFF. Combining the CDR3 with reference TRBV5-4 and TRBJ1-1 gives the whole variable domain ETGVTQSPTHLIKTRGQQVTLRCSSQSGHNTVSWYQQALGQGPQFIFQYYREEENGRGNFPPRFSGLQFPNYSSELNVNALELDDSALYLCASSLVILQGYRAEAFFGQGTRLTVV.